This T cell receptor beta chain came from a study of cytomegalovirus exposure and HLA in healthy donors. A note on this clone: Antigen specificity is unknown.

Study observations and caveats: In a later analysis, parvovirus B19, influenza, CMV and Epstein-Barr virus appeared linked to several top co-occurrence clusters.

This CDR3 has 18 amino acids. Germline V lookup: CDR1 MNHEY, CDR2 SMNVEV (reference sequence). J was trimmed by 1 base and V by 3 bases; bases with no gene match: 11. The PCR had 60 Vbeta and 13 Jbeta primers. Repertoires were generated with immunoSEQ multiplex PCR, while TCRdb's copy carries only in-frame clones and drops some. The sample has about 160,000 clones; roughly 79% are singletons. The TCR comes from a woman between 50 and 59 years old in good health and CMV-seronegative. The sequencing input was PBMCs. The rearrangement uses TRBV27 and TRBJ2-5; 10 bases map to TRBD1. CDR3 coding DNA: TGTGCCAGCAGTTTCGCATACCCCGGGACAGGGGTCCAAGAGACCCAGTACTTC. This gives the protein CASSFAYPGTGVQETQYF.